In this sample, the clone carrying this T cell receptor (beta chain) turned up many times. The antigen remains undetermined. With 10%, 30% or 50% of RNA, about 17,000 to 1,000,000 naive CD8 T cells were sequenced. The CDR3 contains 14 residues. CDR1 and CDR2 from the germline V gene are SEHNR and FQNEAQ (reference sequence). V lost 5 bases, J lost 5 bases, and 16 bases lay in between. TCRdb itself ran the PCR reads through MiXCR, one entry per CDR3 protein. Seen here are just under 650,000 distinct CDR3 sequences, around 20% observed once, and the top ten hold roughly 0.85%. The sample originates from a study of molecular identifiers for immune sequencing clone quantification. Study-wide findings and caveats: Even with about a million naive cells present, spiked Jurkat TCR RNA from one cell was reportedly detectable.

V and J are TRBV7-9 and TRBJ2-7; tentatively, D is TRBD1 (6 bases). Sample: naive CD8+ T cells from blood, with Jurkat cell RNA spiked in. Subset noted: FACS-sorted CD8+CD4-CCR7+CD45RA+ naive T cells. This clonotype originated in a human donor in good health. Some libraries in this study had Jurkat cell RNA spiked in. The CDR3 spells CASSPGTKGDEQYF. The CDR3 nucleotides read TGTGCCAGCAGCCCCGGGACCAAGGGGGACGAGCAGTACTTC. Full variable domain (rest looked up from reference TRBV7-9 and TRBJ2-7): DTGVSQNPRHKITKRGQNVTFRCDPISEHNRLYWYRQTLGQGPEFLTYFQNEAQLEKSRLLSDRFSAERPKGSFSTLEIQRTEQGDSAMYLCASSPGTKGDEQYFGPGTRLTVT.